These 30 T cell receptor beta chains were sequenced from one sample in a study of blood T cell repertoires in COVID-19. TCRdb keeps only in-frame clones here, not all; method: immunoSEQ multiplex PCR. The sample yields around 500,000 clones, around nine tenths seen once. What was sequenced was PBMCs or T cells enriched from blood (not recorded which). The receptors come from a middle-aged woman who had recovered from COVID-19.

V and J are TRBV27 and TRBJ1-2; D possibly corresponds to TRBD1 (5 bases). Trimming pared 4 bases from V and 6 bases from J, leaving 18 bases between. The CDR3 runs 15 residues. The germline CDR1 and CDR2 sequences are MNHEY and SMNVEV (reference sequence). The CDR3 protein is CASSSVKTASNGYTF. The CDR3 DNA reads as TGTGCCAGCAGTTCCGTCAAGACAGCCTCAAATGGCTACACCTTC.

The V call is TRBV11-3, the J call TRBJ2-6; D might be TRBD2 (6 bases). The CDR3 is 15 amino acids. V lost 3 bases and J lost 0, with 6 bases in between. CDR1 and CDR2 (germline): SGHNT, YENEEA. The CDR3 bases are TGTGCCAGCAGCTTGGGAGGCTCTGGGGCCAACGTCCTGACTTTC. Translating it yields CASSLGGSGANVLTF.

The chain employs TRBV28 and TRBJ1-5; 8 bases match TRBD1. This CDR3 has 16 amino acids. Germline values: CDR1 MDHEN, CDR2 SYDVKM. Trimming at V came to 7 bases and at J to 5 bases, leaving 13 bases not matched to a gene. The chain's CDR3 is CASKPGGRGRDQPQHF. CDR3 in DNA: TGTGCCAGCAAACCTGGGGGCAGGGGGCGCGATCAGCCCCAGCATTTT.

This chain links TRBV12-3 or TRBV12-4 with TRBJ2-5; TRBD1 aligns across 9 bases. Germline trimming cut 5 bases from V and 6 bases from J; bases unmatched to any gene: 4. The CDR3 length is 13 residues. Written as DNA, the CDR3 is TGTGCCAGCAGTCGGGACAGGGAGCAGACCCAGTACTTC. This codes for CASSRDREQTQYF.

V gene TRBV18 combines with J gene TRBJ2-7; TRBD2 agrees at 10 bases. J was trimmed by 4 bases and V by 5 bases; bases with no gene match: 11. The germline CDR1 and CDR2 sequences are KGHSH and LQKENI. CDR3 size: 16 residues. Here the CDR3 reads CASSASLAGVLYEQYF. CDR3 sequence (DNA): TGTGCCAGCTCAGCCTCGCTAGCGGGAGTATTGTACGAGCAGTACTTC.

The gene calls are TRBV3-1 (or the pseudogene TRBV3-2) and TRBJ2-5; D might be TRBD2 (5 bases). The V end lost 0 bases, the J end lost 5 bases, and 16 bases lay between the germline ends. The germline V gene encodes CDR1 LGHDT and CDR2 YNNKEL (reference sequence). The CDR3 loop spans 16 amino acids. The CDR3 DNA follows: TGTGCCAGCAGCCAAGAATACAGTCGGGGTGGGGAGACCCAGTACTTC. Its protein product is CASSQEYSRGGETQYF.

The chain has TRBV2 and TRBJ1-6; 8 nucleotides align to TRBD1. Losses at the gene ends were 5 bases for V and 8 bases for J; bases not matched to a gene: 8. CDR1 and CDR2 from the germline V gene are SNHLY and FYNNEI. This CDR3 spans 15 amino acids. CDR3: CASSLDRGTDSPLHF. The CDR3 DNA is TGTGCCAGCAGTCTTGACAGGGGTACGGATTCACCCCTCCACTTT.

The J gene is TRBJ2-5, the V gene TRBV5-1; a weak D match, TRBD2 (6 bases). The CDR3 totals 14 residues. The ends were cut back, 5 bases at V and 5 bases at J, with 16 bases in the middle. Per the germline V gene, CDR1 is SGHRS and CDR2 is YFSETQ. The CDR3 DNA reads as TGCGCCAGCAGTTTCCAGACTAGTTATGAGACCCAGTACTTC. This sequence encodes CASSFQTSYETQYF. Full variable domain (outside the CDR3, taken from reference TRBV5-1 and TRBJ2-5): KAGVTQTPRYLIKTRGQQVTLSCSPISGHRSVSWYQQTPGQGLQFLFEYFSETQRNKGNFPGRFSGRQFSNSRSEMNVSTLELGDSALYLCASSFQTSYETQYFGPGTRLLVL.

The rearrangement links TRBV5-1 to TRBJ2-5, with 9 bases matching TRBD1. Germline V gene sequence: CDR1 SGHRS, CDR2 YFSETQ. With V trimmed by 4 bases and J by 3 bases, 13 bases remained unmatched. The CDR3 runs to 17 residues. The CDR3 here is CASSPGTGPSREETQYF. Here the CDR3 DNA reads TGCGCCAGCAGCCCTGGGACAGGGCCGAGTCGAGAAGAGACCCAGTACTTC.

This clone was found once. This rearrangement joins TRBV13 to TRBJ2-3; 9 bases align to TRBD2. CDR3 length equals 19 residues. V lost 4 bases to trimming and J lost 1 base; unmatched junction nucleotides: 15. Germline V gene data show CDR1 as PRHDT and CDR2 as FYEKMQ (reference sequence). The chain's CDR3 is CASSCTPGLATPCTDTQYF. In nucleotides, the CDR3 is TGTGCCAGCAGCTGTACTCCGGGACTAGCAACCCCCTGCACAGATACGCAGTATTTT.

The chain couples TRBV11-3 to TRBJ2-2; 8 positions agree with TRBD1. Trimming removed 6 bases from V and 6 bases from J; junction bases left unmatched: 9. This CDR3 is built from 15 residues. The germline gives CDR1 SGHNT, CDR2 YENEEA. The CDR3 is CASRSADRAAGELFF. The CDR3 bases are TGTGCCAGCAGATCCGCGGACAGGGCAGCCGGGGAGCTGTTTTTT.

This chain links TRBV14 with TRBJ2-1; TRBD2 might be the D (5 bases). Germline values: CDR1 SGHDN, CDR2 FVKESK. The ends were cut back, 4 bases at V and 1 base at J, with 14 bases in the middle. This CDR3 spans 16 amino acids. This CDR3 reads CASSRLGSGSYNEQFF. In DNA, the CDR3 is TGTGCCAGCAGCCGGTTAGGGAGTGGGTCCTACAATGAGCAGTTCTTC.

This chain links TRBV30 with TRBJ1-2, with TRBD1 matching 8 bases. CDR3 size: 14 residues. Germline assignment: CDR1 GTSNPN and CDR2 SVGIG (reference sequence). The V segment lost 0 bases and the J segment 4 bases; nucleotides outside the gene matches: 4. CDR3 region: CAWSVGQGPYGYTF. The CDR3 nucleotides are TGTGCCTGGAGTGTAGGACAGGGCCCCTATGGCTACACCTTC. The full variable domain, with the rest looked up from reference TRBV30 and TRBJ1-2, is SQTIHQWPATLVQPVGSPLSLECTVEGTSNPNLYWYRQAAGRGLQLLFYSVGIGQISSEVPQNLSASRPQDRQFILSSKKLLLSDSGFYLCAWSVGQGPYGYTFGSGTRLTVV.

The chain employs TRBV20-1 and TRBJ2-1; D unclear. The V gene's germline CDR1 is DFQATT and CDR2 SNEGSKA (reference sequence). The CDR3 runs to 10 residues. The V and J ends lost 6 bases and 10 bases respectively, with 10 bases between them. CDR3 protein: CSAIHGEQFF. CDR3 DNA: TGCAGTGCCATACACGGGGAGCAGTTCTTC.

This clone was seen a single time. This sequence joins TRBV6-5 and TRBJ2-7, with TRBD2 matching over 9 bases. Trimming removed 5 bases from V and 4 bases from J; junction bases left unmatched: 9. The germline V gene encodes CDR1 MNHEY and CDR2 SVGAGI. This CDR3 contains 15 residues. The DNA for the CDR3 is TGTGCCAGCAGTCCCCAACCAGCGGGAGGTTACGAGCAGTACTTC. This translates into CASSPQPAGGYEQYF.

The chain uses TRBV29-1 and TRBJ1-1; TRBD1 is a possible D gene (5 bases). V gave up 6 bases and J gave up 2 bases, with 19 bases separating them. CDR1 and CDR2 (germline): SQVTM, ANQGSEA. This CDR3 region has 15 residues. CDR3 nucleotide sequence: TGCAGCGTCGAAATAGACCAGGGCAGCAACACTGAAGCTTTCTTT. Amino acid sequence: CSVEIDQGSNTEAFF.

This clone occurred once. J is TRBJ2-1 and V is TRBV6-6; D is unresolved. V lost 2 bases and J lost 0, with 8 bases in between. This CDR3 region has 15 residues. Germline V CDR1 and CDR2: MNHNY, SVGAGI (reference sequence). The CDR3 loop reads CASSYGGSSYNEQFF. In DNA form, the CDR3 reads TGTGCCAGCAGTTACGGCGGTAGCTCCTACAATGAGCAGTTCTTC.

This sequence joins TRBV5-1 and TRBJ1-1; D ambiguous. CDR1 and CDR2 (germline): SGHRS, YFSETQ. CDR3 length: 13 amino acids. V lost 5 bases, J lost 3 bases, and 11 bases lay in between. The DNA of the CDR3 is TGCGCCAGCAGTAAGGAGATGGACACTGAAGCTTTCTTT. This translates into CASSKEMDTEAFF.

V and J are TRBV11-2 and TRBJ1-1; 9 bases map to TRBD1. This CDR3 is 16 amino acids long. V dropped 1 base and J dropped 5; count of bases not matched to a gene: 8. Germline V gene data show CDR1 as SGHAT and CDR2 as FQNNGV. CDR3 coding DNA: TGTGCCAGCAGCTTAGGCACCGGGACAGGGTTTACTGAAGCTTTCTTT. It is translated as CASSLGTGTGFTEAFF.

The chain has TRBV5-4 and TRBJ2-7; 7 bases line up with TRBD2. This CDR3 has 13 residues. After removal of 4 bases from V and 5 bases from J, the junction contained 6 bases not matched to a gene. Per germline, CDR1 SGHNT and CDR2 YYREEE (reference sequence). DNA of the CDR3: TGTGCCAGCAGCGGGCAGGGAGGGGACGAGCAGTACTTC. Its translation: CASSGQGGDEQYF.

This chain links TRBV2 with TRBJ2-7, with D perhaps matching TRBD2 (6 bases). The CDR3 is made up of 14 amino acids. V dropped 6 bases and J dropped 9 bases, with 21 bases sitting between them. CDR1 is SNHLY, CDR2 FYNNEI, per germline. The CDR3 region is CASRVGGDPQGQYF. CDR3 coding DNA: TGTGCCAGCAGGGTGGGCGGGGACCCGCAGGGGCAGTACTTC.

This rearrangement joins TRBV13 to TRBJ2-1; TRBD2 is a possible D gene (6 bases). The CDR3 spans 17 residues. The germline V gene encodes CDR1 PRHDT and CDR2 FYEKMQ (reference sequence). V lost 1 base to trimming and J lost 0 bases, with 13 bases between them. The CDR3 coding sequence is TGTGCCAGCAGCTTAGTAGGGGTAGCGGACTCCTACAATGAGCAGTTCTTC. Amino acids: CASSLVGVADSYNEQFF.

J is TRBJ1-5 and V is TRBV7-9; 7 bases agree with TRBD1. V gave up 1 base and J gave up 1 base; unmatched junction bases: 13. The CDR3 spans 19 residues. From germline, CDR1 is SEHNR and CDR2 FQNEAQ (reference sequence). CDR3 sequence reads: CASSLGFGSGTASNQPQHF. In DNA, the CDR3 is TGTGCCAGCAGCTTAGGTTTTGGGTCTGGGACAGCCAGCAATCAGCCCCAGCATTTT. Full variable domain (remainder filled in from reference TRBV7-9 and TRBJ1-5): DTGVSQNPRHKITKRGQNVTFRCDPISEHNRLYWYRQTLGQGPEFLTYFQNEAQLEKSRLLSDRFSAERPKGSFSTLEIQRTEQGDSAMYLCASSLGFGSGTASNQPQHFGDGTRLSIL.

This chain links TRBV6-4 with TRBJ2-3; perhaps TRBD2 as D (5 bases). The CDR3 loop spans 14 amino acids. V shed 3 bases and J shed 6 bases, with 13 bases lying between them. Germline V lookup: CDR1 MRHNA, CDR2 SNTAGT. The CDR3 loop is CASSETEGPDTQYF. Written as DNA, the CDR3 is TGTGCCAGCAGTGAAACAGAGGGTCCGGATACGCAGTATTTT.

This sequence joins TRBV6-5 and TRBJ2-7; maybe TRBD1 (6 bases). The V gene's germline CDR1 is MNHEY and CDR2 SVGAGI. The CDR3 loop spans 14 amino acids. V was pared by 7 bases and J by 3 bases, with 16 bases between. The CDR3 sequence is CASTATRGFYEQYF. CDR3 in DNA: TGTGCCAGCACAGCGACCAGGGGTTTCTACGAGCAGTACTTC.

CDR3 in amino acids: CAWSLSGQTYEQYF. In DNA form, the CDR3 reads TGTGCCTGGAGTTTGAGCGGTCAAACCTACGAGCAGTACTTC. The chain combines TRBV30 with TRBJ2-7; possible D gene TRBD2, 5 bases. The CDR3 length is 14 residues. Looked up from germline, CDR1 is GTSNPN and CDR2 is SVGIG (reference sequence). With 2 bases removed from V and 2 bases from J, the gap between germline ends came to 13 bases.

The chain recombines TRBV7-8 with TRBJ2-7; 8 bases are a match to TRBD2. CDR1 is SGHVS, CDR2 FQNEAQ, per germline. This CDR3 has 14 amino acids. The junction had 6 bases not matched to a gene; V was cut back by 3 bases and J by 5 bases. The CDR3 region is CASSFTGGTNEQYF. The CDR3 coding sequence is TGTGCCAGCAGCTTCACGGGAGGGACAAACGAGCAGTACTTC.

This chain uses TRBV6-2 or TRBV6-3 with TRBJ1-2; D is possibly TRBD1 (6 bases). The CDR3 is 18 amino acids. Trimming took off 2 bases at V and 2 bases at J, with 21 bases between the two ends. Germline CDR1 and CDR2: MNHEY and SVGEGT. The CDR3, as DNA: TGTGCCAGCAGTTACATAGGGAACAGGGATTGGAGCAACTATGGCTACACCTTC. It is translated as CASSYIGNRDWSNYGYTF.

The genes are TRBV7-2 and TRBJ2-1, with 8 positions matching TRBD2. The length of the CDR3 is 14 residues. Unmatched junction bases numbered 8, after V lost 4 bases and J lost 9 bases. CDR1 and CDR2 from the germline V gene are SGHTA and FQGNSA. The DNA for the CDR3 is TGTGCCAGCAGCTCACCGGGACTAGGGAGTGAGCAGTTCTTC. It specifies CASSSPGLGSEQFF. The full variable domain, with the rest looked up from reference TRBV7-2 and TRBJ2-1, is GAGVSQSPSNKVTEKGKDVELRCDPISGHTALYWYRQSLGQGLEFLIYFQGNSAPDKSGLPSDRFSAERTGGSVSTLTIQRTQQEDSAVYLCASSSPGLGSEQFFGPGTRLTVL.

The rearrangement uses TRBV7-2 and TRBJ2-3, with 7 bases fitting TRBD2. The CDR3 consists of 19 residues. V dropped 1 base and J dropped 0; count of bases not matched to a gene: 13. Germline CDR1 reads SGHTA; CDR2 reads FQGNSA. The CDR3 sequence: CASSLGYPAGITSTDTQYF. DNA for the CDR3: TGTGCCAGCAGCTTAGGTTACCCAGCGGGAATAACTAGCACAGATACGCAGTATTTT.